The entry below gives a single TCR beta chain sequence along with its context. These data originate in a study of regulatory T cells in long-lasting Graves disease. The time point was: newly diagnosed GD, antithyroid drugs for less than 3 months. TCR sequences were obtained from RNA taken from PBMCs. Construction of the TCR beta libraries employed iRepertoire HTBI primers in conjunction with Arm-PCR of CDR3 regions. Original analysis: Sample data revealed approximately 60 TRBV and about 15 TRBJ segments. MiXCR was run by TCRdb on the multiplex PCR reads, yielding one entry per CDR3 protein. These V and J calls are TCRdb output, not the study's own analysis. The top ten hold 22% of the sample, which has hundreds of thousands of distinct CDR3 sequences, about a sixth seen once. Germline trimming cut 1 base from V and 3 bases from J; bases unmatched to any gene: 2. CDR1 is LNHNV and CDR2 is YYDKDF in the germline V gene (reference sequence). This CDR3 is 14 amino acids long.

This chain joins TRBV15 and TRBJ1-1; TRBD1 matches 7 bases. The material sequenced was peripheral blood mononuclear cells (PBMCs), taken at new diagnosis, from a patient treated with antithyroid drugs. The origin of this receptor is a female donor with Graves disease. CDR3 sequence: CATSRGQGYTEAFF. The CDR3 bases are TGTGCCACCAGCAGAGGACAGGGCTACACTGAAGCTTTCTTT. Looking up the rest from reference TRBV15 and TRBJ1-1 gives the full variable domain: DAMVIQNPRYQVTQFGKPVTLSCSQTLNHNVMYWYQQKSSQAPKLLFHYYDKDFNNEADTPDNFQSRRPNTSFCFLDIRSPGLGDTAMYLCATSRGQGYTEAFFGQGTRLTVV.